Presented here are 30 T cell receptor beta chains from one specimen sequenced in a study of response to subunit inactivated influenza vaccine. TCRdb re-derived calls from the RT-PCR reads in MiXCR, one entry per CDR3 protein. The sample carries 400,000 to 650,000 distinct CDR3 sequences, 6% to 9% recorded once. The sample was PBMCs from blood, taken approximately 25 months after vaccination. These receptors all come from a man in his fifties or sixties who received an inactivated influenza vaccine.

This clonotype was found a few times. CDR3 bases: TGTGCCAGCAACCCAATCGGGGCACTGCAAGAGACCCAGTACTTC. It is translated as CASNPIGALQETQYF. V and J are TRBV28 and TRBJ2-5; perhaps D is TRBD1 or TRBD2 (5 bases each). The CDR3 runs 15 residues. V lost 7 bases and J lost 2, with 17 bases in between. CDR1 MDHEN and CDR2 SYDVKM come from the germline V gene.

The V call is TRBV7-2, the J call TRBJ2-3; the D call may be TRBD1 or TRBD2 (5 bases each). V was cut by 5 bases and J by 5 bases, with 17 bases left in between. The CDR3 contains 15 residues. CDR1 and CDR2 from the germline V gene are SGHTA and FQGNSA. As DNA, the CDR3 is TGTGCCAGCAGCCCTTCCCCATGGGGGAAAGATACGCAGTATTTT. Its protein product is CASSPSPWGKDTQYF. Full variable domain (remainder filled in from reference TRBV7-2 and TRBJ2-3): GAGVSQSPSNKVTEKGKDVELRCDPISGHTALYWYRQSLGQGLEFLIYFQGNSAPDKSGLPSDRFSAERTGGSVSTLTIQRTQQEDSAVYLCASSPSPWGKDTQYFGPGTRLTVL.

This clonotype came up a few times. V gene TRBV4-1 combines with J gene TRBJ1-6, with 7 bases fitting TRBD1. V gave up 1 base and J gave up 10 bases; unmatched junction bases: 4. The CDR3 length is 14 residues. Germline V gene sequence: CDR1 MGHRA, CDR2 YSYEKL. The CDR3 is CASSQGTGFSPLHF. CDR3 nucleotide sequence: TGCGCCAGCAGCCAAGGGACAGGCTTCTCACCCCTCCACTTT.

For this clonotype: A much more abundant neighbour one base away suggests this may be a read error. The J gene is TRBJ1-2, the V gene TRBV5-6, with TRBD1 matching 7 bases. Germline lookup yields CDR1 SGHDT and CDR2 YYEEEE. The CDR3 runs to 12 residues. The V segment lost 2 bases and the J segment 12 bases; nucleotides outside the gene matches: 7. CDR3 in amino acids: CASSLGQARDTF. For the CDR3, the DNA is TGTGCCAGCAGCTTAGGACAGGCTCGAGACACCTTC.

This clonotype has just a few counts. The chain recombines TRBV6-5 with TRBJ2-7; D is possibly TRBD1 (5 bases). V was trimmed by 2 bases and J by 3 bases, leaving 11 bases between them. CDR3 length: 14 residues. Germline lookup yields CDR1 MNHEY and CDR2 SVGAGI. This CDR3 reads CASSYGRQGYEQYF. Written as DNA, the CDR3 is TGTGCCAGCAGTTACGGGCGGCAGGGCTACGAGCAGTACTTC.

J is TRBJ2-7 and V is TRBV7-6; the D gene is possibly TRBD2 (6 bases). The CDR3 runs to 15 residues. Germline CDR1 reads SGHVS; CDR2 reads FNYEAQ. The V gene lost 4 bases and the J gene lost 5 bases, with 18 bases spanning the gap. The CDR3 sequence is CASSSRGTWDDEQYF. CDR3 coding DNA: TGTGCCAGCAGCTCCCGCGGGACTTGGGACGACGAGCAGTACTTC.

This clonotype was recorded at least ten times. The rearrangement links TRBV28 to TRBJ1-2; D might be TRBD1 (6 bases). The length of the CDR3 is 13 residues. Germline CDR1 MDHEN, CDR2 SYDVKM. Trimming cost V 8 bases and J 4 bases, with 14 bases left between them. The DNA for the CDR3 is TGTGCCAGCTCGGACAGTATATCCTATGGCTACACCTTC. This translates into CASSDSISYGYTF.

This sequence joins TRBV5-1 and TRBJ2-3; tentative D call: TRBD1 (6 bases). The CDR3 is 15 residues long. Germline CDR1 reads SGHRS; CDR2 reads YFSETQ. Trimming pared 4 bases from V and 1 base from J, leaving 13 bases between. The CDR3 DNA reads TGCGCCAGCAGCCTTTTCAGACAGGGCACAGATACGCAGTATTTT. Protein sequence: CASSLFRQGTDTQYF.

This chain links TRBV7-2 with TRBJ2-5, with D possibly being TRBD2 (5 bases). The CDR3 sequence is 13 residues long. The ends were cut back, 5 bases at V and 5 bases at J, with 12 bases in the middle. Germline CDR1 reads SGHTA; CDR2 reads FQGNSA. The CDR3 DNA is TGTGCCAGCAGCCAATACTGGAGGGAGACCCAGTACTTC. It encodes CASSQYWRETQYF. The full variable domain, with the rest looked up from reference TRBV7-2 and TRBJ2-5, is GAGVSQSPSNKVTEKGKDVELRCDPISGHTALYWYRQSLGQGLEFLIYFQGNSAPDKSGLPSDRFSAERTGGSVSTLTIQRTQQEDSAVYLCASSQYWRETQYFGPGTRLLVL.

This clonotype was counted a few times. The gene calls are TRBV28 and TRBJ2-1; 7 nucleotides line up with TRBD1. This CDR3 is 16 amino acids long. Trimming at V came to 7 bases and at J to 8 bases, leaving 17 bases not matched to a gene. The V gene's germline CDR1 is MDHEN and CDR2 SYDVKM. CDR3 region: CASNTDTGDNSDEQFF. The CDR3 DNA sequence: TGTGCCAGCAACACAGATACAGGGGACAATAGTGATGAGCAGTTCTTC.

This clonotype was detected only a few times. This CDR3 reads CASSLMRGSNTGELFF. The DNA of the CDR3 is TGCGCCAGCAGCTTGATGCGGGGCTCGAACACCGGGGAGCTGTTTTTT. This chain links TRBV5-1 with TRBJ2-2; possible D gene TRBD2, 6 bases. Germline CDR1 is SGHRS and CDR2 is YFSETQ. Trimming took 1 base from V and 0 from J, leaving 10 bases between them. This CDR3 contains 16 residues.

This clonotype was detected a few times. The chain joins TRBV20-1 to TRBJ2-2; 10 bases agree with TRBD1. V gave up 6 bases and J gave up 7 bases; unmatched junction bases: 8. Germline V lookup: CDR1 DFQATT, CDR2 SNEGSKA (reference sequence). The CDR3 totals 14 residues. CDR3 protein: CSAPTGTGVGELFF. The DNA of the CDR3 is TGCAGTGCGCCTACCGGGACAGGGGTCGGGGAGCTGTTTTTT.

The chain combines TRBV5-1 with TRBJ2-3; either TRBD1 or TRBD2 may fit D (6 bases each). Germline V gene data show CDR1 as SGHRS and CDR2 as YFSETQ. The CDR3 is 14 amino acids. Trimming left V 1 base short and J 6 bases short, with 12 bases between. The CDR3 spells CASSLRGVPDTQYF. For the CDR3, the DNA is TGCGCCAGCAGCTTGAGGGGGGTCCCGGATACGCAGTATTTT.

J is TRBJ2-2 and V is TRBV7-9, with D tentatively TRBD2 (6 bases). CDR3 length: 13 residues. Deletions cut 3 bases from V and 13 bases from J, with 15 bases between. Looked up from germline, CDR1 is SEHNR and CDR2 is FQNEAQ (reference sequence). DNA for the CDR3: TGTGCCAGCAGCTTTTTTGAACGGGGGATGCTGTTTTTT. It is translated as CASSFFERGMLFF.

The chain combines TRBV11-1 with TRBJ2-7; D might be TRBD1 (6 bases). The CDR3 length is 18 residues. CDR1 SGHAT and CDR2 FQDESV come from the germline V gene (reference sequence). Trimming removed 0 bases from V and 3 bases from J, with 21 bases in between. The CDR3 loop is CASSLASLIRGNDYEQYF. The CDR3 DNA is TGTGCCAGCAGCTTAGCTAGTCTTATCAGGGGAAATGACTACGAGCAGTACTTC. Using reference TRBV11-1 and TRBJ2-7 for the parts outside the CDR3, the full variable domain is EAEVAQSPRYKITEKSQAVAFWCDPISGHATLYWYRQILGQGPELLVQFQDESVVDDSQLPKDRFSAERLKGVDSTLKIQPAELGDSAMYLCASSLASLIRGNDYEQYFGPGTRLTVT.

This rearrangement joins TRBV5-1 to TRBJ2-3; D might be TRBD2 (5 bases). This CDR3 is built from 15 residues. V dropped 5 bases and J dropped 0 bases, with 13 bases sitting between them. Germline V gene sequence: CDR1 SGHRS, CDR2 YFSETQ. CDR3 in amino acids: CASRKSGASTDTQYF. DNA for the CDR3: TGCGCCAGCAGAAAGAGCGGAGCTAGCACAGATACGCAGTATTTT.

The J gene is TRBJ1-6, the V gene TRBV3-1, with D perhaps matching TRBD1 (5 bases). V shed 2 bases and J shed 6 bases, with 11 bases lying between them. This CDR3 is built from 15 residues. From germline, CDR1 is LGHDT and CDR2 YNNKEL (reference sequence). CDR3 sequence: CASSQTGTANSPLHF. The CDR3 DNA is TGTGCCAGCAGCCAAACCGGGACCGCTAATTCACCCCTCCACTTT.

This chain uses TRBV27 with TRBJ1-3, with D unclear. CDR1 MNHEY and CDR2 SMNVEV come from the germline V gene (reference sequence). The CDR3 is 17 residues long. Trimming pared 5 bases from V and 2 bases from J, leaving 19 bases between. The CDR3 nucleotides read TGTGCCAGCAGTGACGGCGTCCAAGGAGGCGCTGGAAACACCATATATTTT. Residues: CASSDGVQGGAGNTIYF.

Concerning this clonotype itself: This may be a read error, as it is one base from a much larger clone. The V and J genes are TRBV5-1 and TRBJ2-2; the match to TRBD2 covers 14 bases. Unmatched junction bases numbered 8, after V lost 4 bases and J lost 9 bases. The CDR3 length is 16 residues. Per the germline V gene, CDR1 is SGHRS and CDR2 is YFSETQ. This chain's CDR3 is CASSDPGLAGAWELFF. CDR3 DNA sequence: TGCGCCAGCAGCGACCCGGGACTAGCGGGAGCATGGGAGCTGTTTTTT. Full variable domain (outside the CDR3, taken from reference TRBV5-1 and TRBJ2-2): KAGVTQTPRYLIKTRGQQVTLSCSPISGHRSVSWYQQTPGQGLQFLFEYFSETQRNKGNFPGRFSGRQFSNSRSEMNVSTLELGDSALYLCASSDPGLAGAWELFFGEGSRLTVL.

This clonotype appeared a few times. The chain recombines TRBV5-6 with TRBJ1-1; 7 bases fit TRBD1. The germline CDR1 and CDR2 sequences are SGHDT and YYEEEE. The V segment lost 1 base and the J segment 1 base; nucleotides outside the gene matches: 4. CDR3 size: 15 residues. CDR3 amino acids: CASSLYQGGNTEAFF. CDR3 in DNA: TGTGCCAGCAGCTTGTATCAGGGGGGGAACACTGAAGCTTTCTTT.

This clonotype has a handful of counts. The chain employs TRBV12-3 or TRBV12-4 and TRBJ2-3; maybe TRBD2 (6 bases). V lost 3 bases to trimming and J lost 2 bases, with 12 bases between them. CDR3 size: 15 residues. Written as DNA, the CDR3 is TGTGCCAGCAGTTTTCTCGCGGGGCTCACAGATACGCAGTATTTT. Translated, it gives CASSFLAGLTDTQYF.

This clonotype was observed a handful of times. This chain connects TRBV4-3 to TRBJ2-3; TRBD1 agrees at 7 bases. The CDR3 consists of 15 residues. CDR1 LGHNA and CDR2 YSLEER come from the germline V gene. V gave up 1 base and J gave up 4 bases; unmatched junction bases: 5. CDR3 region: CASSQGGTASDTQYF. The DNA for the CDR3 is TGCGCCAGCAGCCAAGGAGGGACAGCCTCAGATACGCAGTATTTT.

This clonotype was picked up many times. The gene calls are TRBV14 and TRBJ2-1, with unresolved D. CDR1 is SGHDN, CDR2 FVKESK, per germline. The CDR3 sequence is 16 residues long. V dropped 4 bases and J dropped 5 bases, with 18 bases sitting between them. The CDR3 reads CASSRYSSPPNNEQFF. The CDR3 DNA reads as TGTGCCAGCAGCCGATATAGCTCGCCTCCTAACAATGAGCAGTTCTTC.

Only a few counts were recorded for this clonotype. The chain carries TRBV28 and TRBJ2-6; the D is unclear. The germline V gene has CDR1 MDHEN and CDR2 SYDVKM. This CDR3 spans 12 amino acids. Trimming shortened V by 10 bases and J by 4 bases, and 8 bases separated the two germline ends. CDR3 in amino acids: CATLSGANVLTF. The DNA of the CDR3 is TGTGCCACCTTATCCGGGGCCAACGTCCTGACTTTC.

This clonotype was counted between two and nine times. The V call is TRBV6-1, the J call TRBJ2-7; 11 bases agree with TRBD2. J gave up 3 bases and V 7 bases, and 5 bases lay outside the gene matches. Germline lookup yields CDR1 MNHNS and CDR2 SASEGT. The CDR3 extends over 14 amino acids. This CDR3 reads CASKTLAGGYEQYF. The CDR3, as DNA: TGTGCCAGCAAGACCCTAGCGGGGGGCTACGAGCAGTACTTC.

This clonotype was seen at least ten times. The junction does not match germline at one end; this may be a read error. V gene TRBV7-9 combines with J gene TRBJ2-7, with D possibly being TRBD1 or TRBD2 (5 bases each). Germline V gene sequence: CDR1 SEHNR, CDR2 FQNEAQ (reference sequence). The length of the CDR3 is 11 residues. CDR3 sequence reads: CASSLGDEQYF. The CDR3 coding sequence is TGCGCCAGCAGCTTGGGGGACGAGCAGTACTTC.

The V gene is TRBV10-3, the J gene TRBJ1-4; D gene unclear. Germline V CDR1 and CDR2: ENHRY, SYGVKD. V dropped 6 bases and J dropped 7 bases, with 15 bases sitting between them. CDR3 length equals 14 residues. CDR3 in DNA: TGTGCCATCAGCTATGATAGGGATGGTGAAAAACTGTTTTTT. Translated: CAISYDRDGEKLFF.

This clonotype turned up a few times. The gene calls are TRBV10-3 and TRBJ1-6; D is perhaps TRBD1 (5 bases). The V end lost 0 bases, the J end lost 9 bases, and 15 bases lay between the germline ends. The CDR3 length is 16 residues. Germline V gives CDR1 ENHRY, CDR2 SYGVKD. The CDR3 nucleotides read TGTGCCATCAGTGAGTCGATGGGCAGGGTTGGTTCACCCCTCCACTTT. Its protein product is CAISESMGRVGSPLHF.

This clonotype was picked up many times. One end of the junction is discordant with germline, which a read error may explain. The chain joins TRBV7-2 to TRBJ2-6, with D perhaps TRBD2 (6 bases). There are 15 residues in the CDR3. CDR1 SGHTA and CDR2 FQGNSA come from the germline V gene. This CDR3 is CASSLAGSGANVLTF. CDR3 in DNA: TGCGCCAGCAGCTTGGCGGGATCTGGGGCCAACGTCCTGACTTTC.

This clonotype has ten or more counts. The V call is TRBV9, the J call TRBJ2-3; D is perhaps TRBD2 (7 bases). Between the trimmed V and J ends, which lost 0 bases and 1 base, there was a span of 15 bases. CDR3 length equals 17 residues. CDR1 is SGDLS, CDR2 YYNGEE, per germline. The CDR3 spells CASSVALGGRGTDTQYF. The CDR3 DNA follows: TGTGCCAGCAGCGTAGCTCTCGGGGGGCGAGGCACAGATACGCAGTATTTT.